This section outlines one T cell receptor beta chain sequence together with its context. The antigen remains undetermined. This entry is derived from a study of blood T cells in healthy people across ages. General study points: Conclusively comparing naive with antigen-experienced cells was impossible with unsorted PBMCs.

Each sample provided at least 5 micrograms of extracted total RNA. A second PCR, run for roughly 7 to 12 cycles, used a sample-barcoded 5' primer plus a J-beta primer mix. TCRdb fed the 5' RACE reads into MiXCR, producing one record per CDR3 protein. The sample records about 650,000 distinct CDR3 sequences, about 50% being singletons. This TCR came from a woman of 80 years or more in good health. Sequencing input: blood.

CDR3 DNA: TGCAGTGCTAAGAGCGGACCTTACGAGCAGTACTTC. This codes for CSAKSGPYEQYF. This chain uses TRBV20-1 with TRBJ2-7, with D perhaps matching TRBD2 (5 bases). The CDR3 totals 12 residues. Germline V gives CDR1 DFQATT, CDR2 SNEGSKA (reference sequence). V shed 4 bases and J shed 4 bases, with 11 bases lying between them.